This T cell receptor (beta chain) originates from a study of breast tumors, draining lymph nodes, adjacent tissues. Study-wide findings and caveats: The lymph node origin of tumor T cells was framed as consistent with a hypothesis, not demonstrated.

This CDR3 has 16 amino acids. With 5 bases clipped from V and 3 bases from J, the junction kept 8 bases outside the gene matches. Germline V gene lookup returns CDR1 SNHLY and CDR2 FYNNEI. With respect to this clonotype: Its antigen is undetermined.

Using its own MiXCR run on the multiplex PCR reads, TCRdb lists one record per CDR3 protein. The table lists about 230,000 distinct CDR3 sequences, about 32% of them singletons. Axillary draining lymph nodes of breast cancer patients supplied the node samples. This chain links TRBV2 with TRBJ2-3, with TRBD2 matching over 10 bases. The source material was axillary lymph node tissue. This TCR came from a female donor with breast cancer. Some clones in this sample may be carry-over from other donors' samples. The CDR3 nucleotides read TGTGCCAGCAGTTTCACGACTAGCGGGTATACAGATACGCAGTATTTT. Translating gives CASSFTTSGYTDTQYF.